These T cell receptor beta chains were read from a single sample in a study of blood T cell repertoires in COVID-19. Method: immunoSEQ multiplex PCR; TCRdb's copy keeps in-frame clones and lacks some. The repertoire holds hundreds of thousands of clones, with around 83% as singletons. Sequenced: PBMCs or T cells enriched from blood (not recorded which). These receptors all stem from a woman aged 40 to 50 who had recovered from COVID-19. CDR3s include the opening cysteine and the closing phenylalanine or tryptophan. Fields, in order: V gene, J gene, CDR3 protein.

>TRBV11-1|TRBJ2-3
CASSSLAGVGTDTQYF
>TRBV5-4|TRBJ1-1
CASSGDRGNTEAFF
>TRBV6-6|TRBJ1-1
CASSIGTGTKNTEAFF
>TRBV11-3|TRBJ1-6
CASSSTGNRSPLHF
>TRBV2|TRBJ1-1
CASSWKQGANEAFF
>TRBV11-3|TRBJ2-2
CASSGGSFTGELFF
>TRBV27|TRBJ1-2
CATRTGVGYTF
>TRBV19|TRBJ2-1
CASSMGLADYNEQFF
>TRBV11-3|TRBJ1-3
CASSPQALLSGNTIYF
>TRBV2|TRBJ2-4
CASRARVAKNIQYF
>TRBV6-2/TRBV6-3|TRBJ1-2
CASSPGGWGYTF
>TRBV4-1|TRBJ1-1
CASSQVGDTEAFF